This passage covers 5 T cell receptor beta chains from one sample sequenced in a study of identical twins. A single record per CDR3 protein comes from TCRdb applying MiXCR to the 5' RACE reads. The sample comprises a few hundred thousand distinct CDR3 sequences, 24% of which are singletons, and 2.9% rests with the top ten. This same sample was also part of a study on T cells expressing NK-cell markers.

What was sequenced was CD4+ T cells sorted from blood. The receptor set was obtained from a woman aged 18 to 35 in good health.

V usage is TRBV7-2 and J usage is TRBJ1-2, with a possible D match to TRBD1 (5 bases). Germline V CDR1 and CDR2: SGHTA, FQGNSA. The CDR3 is made up of 15 amino acids. V lost 5 bases and J lost 1, with 14 bases in between. In DNA, the CDR3 is TGTGCCAGCAGCAAAACTGGGGGATTTAACTATGGCTACACCTTC. It specifies CASSKTGGFNYGYTF.

This clonotype occurred a few times. J is TRBJ2-1 and V is TRBV5-6, with 7 bases identical to TRBD2. Trimming took 2 bases from V and 7 from J; bases not matched to a gene: 15. The CDR3 has 17 amino acids. Germline V gene lookup returns CDR1 SGHDT and CDR2 YYEEEE. CDR3 residues: CASSFIASGNRRNEQFF. The CDR3 bases are TGTGCCAGCAGCTTCATCGCTAGCGGCAATCGACGGAATGAGCAGTTCTTC.

This clonotype was seen only a few times. The chain couples TRBV7-9 to TRBJ2-3; D not certain. V lost 1 base, J lost 0 bases, and 14 bases lay in between. The germline gives CDR1 SEHNR, CDR2 FQNEAQ (reference sequence). CDR3 length: 17 residues. CDR3 loop: CASSLGIGGSSTDTQYF. As DNA, the CDR3 is TGTGCCAGCAGCTTAGGGATCGGCGGCAGCAGCACAGATACGCAGTATTTT.

In its sample, this clonotype was seen many times. J is TRBJ1-1 and V is TRBV9; D gene ambiguous. In germline, CDR1 is SGDLS, CDR2 YYNGEE. The CDR3 has 13 residues. Trimming stripped 0 bases from V and 1 base from J, with 4 bases between. The chain's CDR3 is CASSVAANTEAFF. In nucleotides, the CDR3 is TGTGCCAGCAGCGTAGCGGCGAACACTGAAGCTTTCTTT.

The chain is built from TRBV6-5 and TRBJ2-7, with no clear D. Germline values: CDR1 MNHEY, CDR2 SVGAGI. The CDR3 runs 14 residues. V dropped 0 bases and J dropped 3 bases, with 9 bases sitting between them. In DNA, the CDR3 is TGTGCCAGCAGTTACTCTTATTCAGACTACGAGCAGTACTTC. It translates to CASSYSYSDYEQYF.